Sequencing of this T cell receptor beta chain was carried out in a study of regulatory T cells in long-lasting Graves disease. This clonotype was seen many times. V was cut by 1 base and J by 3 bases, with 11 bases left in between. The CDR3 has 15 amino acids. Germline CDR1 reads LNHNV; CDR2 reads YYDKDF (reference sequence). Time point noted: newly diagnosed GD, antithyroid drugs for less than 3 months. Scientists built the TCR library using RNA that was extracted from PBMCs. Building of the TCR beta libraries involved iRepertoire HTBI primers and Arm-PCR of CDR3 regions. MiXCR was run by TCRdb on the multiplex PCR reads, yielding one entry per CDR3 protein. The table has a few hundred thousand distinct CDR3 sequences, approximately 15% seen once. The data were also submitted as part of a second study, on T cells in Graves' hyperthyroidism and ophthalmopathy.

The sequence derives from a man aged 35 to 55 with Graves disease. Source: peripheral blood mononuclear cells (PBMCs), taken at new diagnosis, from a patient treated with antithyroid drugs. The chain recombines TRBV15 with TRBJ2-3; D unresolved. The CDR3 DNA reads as TGTGCCACCAGCAGAGCCCGGGCGCCAACAGATACGCAGTATTTT. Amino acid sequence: CATSRARAPTDTQYF.